Given below is one T cell receptor (beta chain) in context. These data belong to a study of blood T cells in healthy people across ages. Losses at the gene ends were 6 bases for V and 4 bases for J; bases not matched to a gene: 6. Germline V lookup: CDR1 SNHLY, CDR2 FYNNEI. The CDR3 sequence is 15 residues long. A second PCR, run for roughly 7 to 11 cycles, used a sample-barcoded 5' primer plus a J-beta primer mix. TCRdb passed the 5' RACE reads through MiXCR, listing each CDR3 protein once. The sample carries about 1,000,000 distinct CDR3 sequences, under 45% recorded once. The chain couples TRBV2 to TRBJ2-5, with 12 positions matching TRBD2. This TCR was sampled from a woman aged 60 to 75 in good health. Sequenced input: blood. CDR3: CASSSSGLAGETQYF. In nucleotides, the CDR3 is TGTGCCAGCAGCTCCTCGGGACTAGCGGGAGAGACCCAGTACTTC.